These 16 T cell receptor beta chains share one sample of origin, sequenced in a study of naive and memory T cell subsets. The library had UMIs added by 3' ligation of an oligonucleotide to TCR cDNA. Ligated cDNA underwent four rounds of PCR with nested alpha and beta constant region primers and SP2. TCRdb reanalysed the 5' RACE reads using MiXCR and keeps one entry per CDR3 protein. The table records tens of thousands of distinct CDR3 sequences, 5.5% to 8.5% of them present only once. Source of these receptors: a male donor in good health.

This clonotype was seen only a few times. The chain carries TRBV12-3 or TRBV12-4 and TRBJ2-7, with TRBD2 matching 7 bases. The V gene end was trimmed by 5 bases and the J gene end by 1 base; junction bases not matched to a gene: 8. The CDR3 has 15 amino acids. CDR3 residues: CASSPTPGGSYEQYF. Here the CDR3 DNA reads TGTGCCAGCAGTCCCACCCCGGGAGGATCCTACGAGCAGTACTTC.

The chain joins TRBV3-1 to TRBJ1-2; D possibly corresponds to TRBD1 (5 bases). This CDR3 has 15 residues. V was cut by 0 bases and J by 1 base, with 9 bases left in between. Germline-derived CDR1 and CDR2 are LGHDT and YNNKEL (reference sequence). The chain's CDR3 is CASSQEDSGNYGYTF. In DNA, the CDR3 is TGTGCCAGCAGCCAAGAAGACAGCGGTAACTATGGCTACACCTTC.

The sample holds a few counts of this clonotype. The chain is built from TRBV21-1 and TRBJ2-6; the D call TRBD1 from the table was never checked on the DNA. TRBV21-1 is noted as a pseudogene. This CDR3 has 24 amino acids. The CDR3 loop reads CASSKEWSGTGRSRESSGANVLTF. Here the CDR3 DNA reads TGTGCCAGCAGCAAAGAATGGAGTGGGACAGGGAGAAGTCGGGAAAGCTCTGGGGCCAACGTCCTGACTTTC.

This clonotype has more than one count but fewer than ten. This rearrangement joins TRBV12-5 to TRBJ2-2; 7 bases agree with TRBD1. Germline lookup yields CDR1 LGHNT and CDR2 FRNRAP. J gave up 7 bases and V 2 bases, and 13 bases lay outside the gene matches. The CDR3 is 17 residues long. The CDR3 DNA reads TGTGCTAGTGGTTTGAACCTGGGACAGCGGACAATCGGGGAGCTGTTTTTT. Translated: CASGLNLGQRTIGELFF. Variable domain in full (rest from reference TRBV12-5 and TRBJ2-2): DARVTQTPRHKVTEMGQEVTMRCQPILGHNTVFWYRQTMMQGLELLAYFRNRAPLDDSGMPKDRFSAEMPDATLATLKIQPSEPRDSAVYFCASGLNLGQRTIGELFFGEGSRLTVL.

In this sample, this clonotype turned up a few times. CDR3 protein: CASGTGSASYEQYF. The CDR3 nucleotides are TGTGCTAGTGGCACCGGGTCTGCCTCCTACGAGCAGTACTTC. The chain couples TRBV12-5 to TRBJ2-7, with unresolved D. Per the germline V gene, CDR1 is LGHNT and CDR2 is FRNRAP. Deletions cut 6 bases from V and 0 bases from J, with 12 bases between. The CDR3 contains 14 residues.

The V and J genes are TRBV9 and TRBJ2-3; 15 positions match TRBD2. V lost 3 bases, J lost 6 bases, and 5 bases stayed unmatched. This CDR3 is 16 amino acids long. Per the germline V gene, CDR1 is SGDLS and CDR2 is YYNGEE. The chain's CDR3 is CASSAGTSGRSDTQYF. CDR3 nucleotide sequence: TGTGCCAGCAGCGCAGGGACTAGCGGGAGGTCTGATACGCAGTATTTT.

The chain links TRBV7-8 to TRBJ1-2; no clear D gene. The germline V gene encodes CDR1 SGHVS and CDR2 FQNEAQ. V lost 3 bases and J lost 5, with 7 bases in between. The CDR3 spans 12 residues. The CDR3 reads CASSFDLYGYTF. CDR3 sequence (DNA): TGTGCCAGCAGCTTTGATTTATATGGCTACACCTTC.

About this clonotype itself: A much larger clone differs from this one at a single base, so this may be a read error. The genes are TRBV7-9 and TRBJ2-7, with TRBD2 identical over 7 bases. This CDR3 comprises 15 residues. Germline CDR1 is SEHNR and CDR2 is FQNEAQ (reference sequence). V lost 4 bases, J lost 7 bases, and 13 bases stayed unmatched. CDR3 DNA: TGTGCCAGCAGCTACTCTACTAGCGCCGAGGCGGAGCAGTACTTC. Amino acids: CASSYSTSAEAEQYF.

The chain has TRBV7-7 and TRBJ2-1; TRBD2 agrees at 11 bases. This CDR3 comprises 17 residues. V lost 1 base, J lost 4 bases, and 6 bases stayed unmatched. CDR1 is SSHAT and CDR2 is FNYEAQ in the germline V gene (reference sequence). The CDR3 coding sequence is TGTGCCAGCAGCTTAGATCACGGGACTAGCGGATACAATGAGCAGTTCTTC. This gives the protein CASSLDHGTSGYNEQFF.

CDR3 amino acids: CSVRGGAGVAIQYF. The DNA of the CDR3 is TGCAGCGTCCGAGGAGGGGCCGGAGTAGCCATTCAGTACTTC. The chain couples TRBV29-1 to TRBJ2-4, with D possibly matching TRBD2 (6 bases). V dropped 6 bases and J dropped 9 bases, with 21 bases sitting between them. Germline CDR1 reads SQVTM; CDR2 reads ANQGSEA. This CDR3 contains 14 residues.

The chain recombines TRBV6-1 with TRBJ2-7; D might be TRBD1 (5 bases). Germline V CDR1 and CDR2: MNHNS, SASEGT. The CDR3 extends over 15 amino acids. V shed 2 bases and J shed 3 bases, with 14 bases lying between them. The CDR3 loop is CASSETDSVSYEQYF. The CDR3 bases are TGTGCCAGCAGTGAAACCGACAGCGTCAGCTACGAGCAGTACTTC.

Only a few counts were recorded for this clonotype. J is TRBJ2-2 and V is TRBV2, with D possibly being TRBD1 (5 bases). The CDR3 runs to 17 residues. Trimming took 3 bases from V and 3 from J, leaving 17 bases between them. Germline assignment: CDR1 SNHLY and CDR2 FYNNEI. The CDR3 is CASSEEGEWGYTGELFF. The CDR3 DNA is TGTGCCAGCAGTGAGGAAGGGGAATGGGGATACACCGGGGAGCTGTTTTTT.

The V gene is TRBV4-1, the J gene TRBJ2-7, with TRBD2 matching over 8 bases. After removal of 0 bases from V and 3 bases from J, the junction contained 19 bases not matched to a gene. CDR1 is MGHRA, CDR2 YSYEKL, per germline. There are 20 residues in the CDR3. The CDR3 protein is CASSQERLTGGSEDLYEQYF. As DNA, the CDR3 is TGCGCCAGCAGCCAAGAGCGCCTGACGGGAGGGTCCGAGGATCTCTACGAGCAGTACTTC.

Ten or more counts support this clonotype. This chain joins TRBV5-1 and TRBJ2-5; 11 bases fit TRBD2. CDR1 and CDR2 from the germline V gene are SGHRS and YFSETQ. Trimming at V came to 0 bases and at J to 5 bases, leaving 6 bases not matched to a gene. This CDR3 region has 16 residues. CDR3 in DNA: TGCGCCAGCAGCTTGGAAGTAGCGGGGGGGCAGGAGACCCAGTACTTC. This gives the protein CASSLEVAGGQETQYF.

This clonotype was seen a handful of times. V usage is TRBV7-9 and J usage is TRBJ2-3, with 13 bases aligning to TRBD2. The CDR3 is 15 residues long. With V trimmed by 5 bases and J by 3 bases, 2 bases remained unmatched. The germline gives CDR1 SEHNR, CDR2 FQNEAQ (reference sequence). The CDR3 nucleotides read TGTGCCAGCAGCCAGGGACTAGCGGGAACAGATACGCAGTATTTT. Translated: CASSQGLAGTDTQYF.

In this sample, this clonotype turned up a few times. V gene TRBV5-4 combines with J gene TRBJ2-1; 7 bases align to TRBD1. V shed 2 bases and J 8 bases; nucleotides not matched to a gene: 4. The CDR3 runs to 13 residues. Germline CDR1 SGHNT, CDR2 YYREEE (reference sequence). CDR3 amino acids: CASSLQGKHEQFF. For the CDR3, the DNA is TGTGCCAGCAGCTTACAGGGGAAACATGAGCAGTTCTTC.